This T cell receptor (beta chain) was recovered during a study of blood T cell repertoires in COVID-19. For the study at large: From the United States, Italy and Spain came samples of acute and convalescent COVID-19. PBMCs, B-cell-depleted T cells, or T cells provided the cDNA or gDNA that made up the material.

Per the original data handling: Scientists estimated how many nucleated cells there were by amplifying reference gene primers. The protocol was immunoSEQ multiplex PCR, while the TCRdb copy is restricted to in-frame clones and leaves out a portion. Clone size and the V and J calls come from that table; the DNA yielded D and trimming. The sample includes 85,000 to 100,000 clones, approximately 90% seen only once; the top ten take around 1.7%. Germline CDR1 and CDR2: MNHEY and SMNVEV (reference sequence). With V trimmed by 6 bases and J by 7 bases, 6 bases remained unmatched. The CDR3 is 14 amino acids.

This clonotype was obtained from a man in his sixties with acute or convalescent COVID-19. The sequencing sample was made of peripheral blood. The rearrangement links TRBV27 to TRBJ1-6; 7 nucleotides match TRBD1. As DNA, the CDR3 is TGTGCCAGCAGGGTGGGACAGACGAATTCACCCCTCCACTTT. Its protein is CASRVGQTNSPLHF.